This is a list of T cell receptor beta chains from one sample in a study of Tregs in tolerant kidney transplant recipients. Assay: immunoSEQ multiplex PCR; the TCRdb copy retains only in-frame clones and omits some. The sample includes tens of thousands of clones, over 85% seen only once; the top ten take approximately 1.5%. Sequencing was performed on CD4+ T cells from blood (PBMCs), taken 12 months after the transplant. Every receptor here comes from a human patient who received a combined kidney and bone marrow transplant. The T cells may partly be graft donor cells. The CDR3 runs from the conserved cysteine through the conserved F or W. D genes are given only for firm matches. Clone size is given for some rows only: seen once, a few or many times, or a class if the clone is expanded.

TRBJ1-2 | . | TRBV14 | . | 15 | TGTGCCAGCAGCCAACCGGGGGGGCTTGGCTATGGCTACACCTTC | CASSQPGGLGYGYTF
TRBJ1-6 | . | TRBV7-8 | TRBD1 | 15 | TGTGCCAGCAGCTTTACCGGGACAGGCGGTTCACCCCTCCACTTT | CASSFTGTGGSPLHF
TRBJ2-6 | . | TRBV19 | TRBD2 | 17 | TGTGCCAGTACCAAACTAGCGGGAGTTGTGGGGGCCAACGTCCTGACTTTC | CASTKLAGVVGANVLTF
TRBJ2-7 | . | TRBV4-2 | TRBD2 | 18 | TGTGCCAGCAGCCAAGATCCGGGACTAGCGGGAGTAGAGAACGAGCAGTACTTC | CASSQDPGLAGVENEQYF
TRBJ2-3 | . | TRBV6-5 | . | 14 | TGTGCCAGCAGTTTCCTCGGGTCCACAGATACGCAGTATTTT | CASSFLGSTDTQYF
TRBJ1-6 | . | TRBV5-1 | TRBD1 | 14 | TGCGCCAGCAGCCGGACAGGGGGTTATTCACCCCTCCACTTT | CASSRTGGYSPLHF
TRBJ2-6 | . | TRBV9 | TRBD1 | 18 | TGTGCCAGCAGCGTAGACTTGGGCAGGGGGCGCGGGGCCAACGTCCTGACTTTC | CASSVDLGRGRGANVLTF
TRBJ2-5 | once | TRBV5-6 | TRBD2 | 15 | TGTGCCAGCAGCCTAATTAGCGGGATTCGGGAGACCCAGTACTTC | CASSLISGIRETQYF
TRBJ1-1 | large | TRBV30 | . | 12 | TGTGCCTGGGGGCGAGTGGGGCCTGAAGCTTTCTTT | CAWGRVGPEAFF
TRBJ1-1 | . | TRBV29-1 | TRBD1 | 13 | TGCAGCGTCGCCCGGACAGGGCACACTGAAGCTTTCTTT | CSVARTGHTEAFF
TRBJ2-1 | . | TRBV13 | TRBD2 | 17 | TGTGCCAGCAGCTTTGGACTAGCGGGGGGGATATACAATGAGCAGTTCTTC | CASSFGLAGGIYNEQFF
TRBJ1-2 | . | TRBV19 | TRBD1 | 15 | TGTGCCAGTAGTTTCACACAGGGGGCCGACTATGGCTACACCTTC | CASSFTQGADYGYTF
TRBJ1-5 | . | TRBV2 | TRBD1 | 14 | TGTGCCAGCAGCATACAGGGGCCTAATCAGCCCCAGCATTTT | CASSIQGPNQPQHF
TRBJ2-4 | . | TRBV6-1 | TRBD1 | 14 | TGTGCCAGCAGAGGGACAGTAGCCAAAAACATTCAGTACTTC | CASRGTVAKNIQYF
TRBJ2-7 | once | TRBV7-2 | TRBD2 | 14 | TGTGCCAGCAGCCCGGGACTAGCATCCTACGAGCAGTACTTC | CASSPGLASYEQYF
TRBJ1-2 | . | TRBV28 | . | 12 | TGTGCGGACTACGGAGGGATCTATGGCTACACCTTC | CADYGGIYGYTF
TRBJ2-1 | few | TRBV18 | TRBD2 | 17 | TGTGCCAGCTCATCGACTAGCGGGAGGGGCCCCTACAATGAGCAGTTCTTC | CASSSTSGRGPYNEQFF
TRBJ2-4 | . | TRBV4-3 | TRBD2 | 16 | TGCGCCAGCAGCCAAGTAACTAGCGGACGGAAAAACATTCAGTACTTC | CASSQVTSGRKNIQYF
TRBJ2-1 | . | TRBV29-1 | . | 13 | TGCAGCGTCCTCCCTGCGGGCTACAATGAGCAGTTCTTC | CSVLPAGYNEQFF
TRBJ1-5 | . | TRBV7-2 | TRBD1 | 18 | TGTGCCAGCAGCTTAGCTACCGGGACAGGGAGCGGCAATCAGCCCCAGCATTTT | CASSLATGTGSGNQPQHF
TRBJ2-1 | . | TRBV5-4 | TRBD2 | 15 | TGTGCCAGCAGCTTGGCGGGAGGGGTCTACAATGAGCAGTTCTTC | CASSLAGGVYNEQFF
TRBJ1-2 | . | TRBV28 | . | 11 | TGTGCCAGCAGCTCCACTTATGGCTACACCTTC | CASSSTYGYTF
TRBJ1-2 | . | TRBV4-2 | . | 15 | TGTGCCAGCAGCCAAGATGGCACACAGACCTATGGCTACACCTTC | CASSQDGTQTYGYTF
TRBJ2-1 | . | TRBV6-5 | TRBD2 | 15 | TGTGCCAGCAGTTACCTTTCTAGCGGGTCGGGTGAGCAGTTCTTC | CASSYLSSGSGEQFF